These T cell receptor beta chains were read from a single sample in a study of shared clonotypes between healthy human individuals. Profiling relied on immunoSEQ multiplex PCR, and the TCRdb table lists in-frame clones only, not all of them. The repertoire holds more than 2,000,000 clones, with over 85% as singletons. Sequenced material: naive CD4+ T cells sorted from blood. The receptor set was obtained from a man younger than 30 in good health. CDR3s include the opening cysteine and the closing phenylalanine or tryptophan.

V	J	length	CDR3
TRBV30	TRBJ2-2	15	CASPGNTGYTGELFF
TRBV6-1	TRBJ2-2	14	CASRATQGASELFF
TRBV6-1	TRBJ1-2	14	CASSEAVRTYGYTF
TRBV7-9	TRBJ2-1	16	CASSYPGRFSYNEQFF
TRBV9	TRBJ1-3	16	CASSAIQGDSGNTIYF
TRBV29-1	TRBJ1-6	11	CSSQGVSPLHF
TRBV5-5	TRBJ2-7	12	CASSLRGTEQYF
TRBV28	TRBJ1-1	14	CASRTGPGGTEAFF
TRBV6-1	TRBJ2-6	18	CASSEPHLRQSRANVLTF
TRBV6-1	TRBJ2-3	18	CASSEVLAGTPSTDTQYF
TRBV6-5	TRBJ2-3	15	CASSAGTGGTDTQYF
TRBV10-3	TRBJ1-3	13	CAISADLGNTIYF
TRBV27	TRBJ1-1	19	CASSSSMTGGRGKDTEAFF
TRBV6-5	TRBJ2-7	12	CASKRGGEEQYF
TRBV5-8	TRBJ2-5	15	CASTLFLGAAETQYF
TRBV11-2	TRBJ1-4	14	CASSVDGVYEKLFF
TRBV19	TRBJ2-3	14	CASAQGNARDTQYF
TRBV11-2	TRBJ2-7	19	CASSLSPSTSGGYSYEQYF
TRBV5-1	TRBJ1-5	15	CASSLVPGAGQPQHF
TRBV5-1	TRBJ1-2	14	CASSLGEGIYGYTF
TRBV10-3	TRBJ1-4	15	CAISRTGGREEKLFF
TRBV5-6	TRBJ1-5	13	CASSLQGNQPQHF
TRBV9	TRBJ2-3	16	CASSVGQGGVPDTQYF
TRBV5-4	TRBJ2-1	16	CASSRDISGGKNEQFF
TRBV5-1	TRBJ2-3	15	CASRFSGSNTDTQYF
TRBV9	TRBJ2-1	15	CASSPTGSSYNEQFF
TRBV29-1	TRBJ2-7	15	CSVEDRGESTYEQYF
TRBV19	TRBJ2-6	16	CASSASPGAGANVLTF
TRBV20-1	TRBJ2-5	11	CSAGRGETQYF
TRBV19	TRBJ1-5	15	CASSILRGINQPQHF
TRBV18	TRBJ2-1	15	CASSPPGGGYNEQFF
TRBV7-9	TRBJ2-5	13	CASSLEPPETQYF
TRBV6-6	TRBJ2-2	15	CASSYSGAGAGELFF
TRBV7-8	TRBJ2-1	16	CASTLRTRDTYNEQFF
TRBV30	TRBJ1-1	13	CAWSDRMNTEAFF
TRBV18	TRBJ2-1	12	CASSRPVGEQFF
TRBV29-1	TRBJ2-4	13	CSYLGGGGNIQYF
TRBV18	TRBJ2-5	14	CASSPLGTDMAQYF
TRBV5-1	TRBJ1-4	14	CASSQNTRNEKLFF
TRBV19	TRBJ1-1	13	CASSIPWNTEAFF
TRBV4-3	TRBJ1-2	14	CASSQGTGPYGYTF
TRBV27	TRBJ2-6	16	CASSPLVSSGANVLTF
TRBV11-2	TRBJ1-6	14	CASSSRESSSPLHF
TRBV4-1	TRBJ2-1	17	CASSQFPRGTGDNEQFF
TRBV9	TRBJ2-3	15	CASSVSGGRIGTQYF
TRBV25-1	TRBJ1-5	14	CASRAPGSNQPQHF